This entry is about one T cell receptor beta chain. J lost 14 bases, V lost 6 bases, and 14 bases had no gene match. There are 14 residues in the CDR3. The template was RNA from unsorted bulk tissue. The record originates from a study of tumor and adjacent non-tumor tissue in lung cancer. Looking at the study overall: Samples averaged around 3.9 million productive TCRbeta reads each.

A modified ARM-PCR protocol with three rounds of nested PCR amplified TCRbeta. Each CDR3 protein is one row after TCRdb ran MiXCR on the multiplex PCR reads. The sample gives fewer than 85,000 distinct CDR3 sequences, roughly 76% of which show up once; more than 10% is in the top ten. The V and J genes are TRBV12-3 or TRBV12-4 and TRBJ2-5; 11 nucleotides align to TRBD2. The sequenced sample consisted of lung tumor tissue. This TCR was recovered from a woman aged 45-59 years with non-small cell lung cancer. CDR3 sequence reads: CASSRLAGSETNYF. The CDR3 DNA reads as TGTGCCAGCAGCCGACTAGCGGGATCTGAGACCAATTACTTC.